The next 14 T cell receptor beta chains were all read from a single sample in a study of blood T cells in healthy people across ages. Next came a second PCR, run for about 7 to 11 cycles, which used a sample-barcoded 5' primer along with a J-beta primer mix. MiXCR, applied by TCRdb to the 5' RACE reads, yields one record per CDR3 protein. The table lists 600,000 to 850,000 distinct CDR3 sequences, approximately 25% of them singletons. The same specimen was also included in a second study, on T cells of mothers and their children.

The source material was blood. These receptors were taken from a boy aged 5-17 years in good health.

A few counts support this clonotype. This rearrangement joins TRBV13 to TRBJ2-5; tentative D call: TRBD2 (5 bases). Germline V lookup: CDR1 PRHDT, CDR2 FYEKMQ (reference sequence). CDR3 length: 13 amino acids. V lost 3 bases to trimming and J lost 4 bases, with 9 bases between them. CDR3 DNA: TGTGCCAGCAGCTTGTGGCGGGTAGAGACCCAGTACTTC. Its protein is CASSLWRVETQYF.

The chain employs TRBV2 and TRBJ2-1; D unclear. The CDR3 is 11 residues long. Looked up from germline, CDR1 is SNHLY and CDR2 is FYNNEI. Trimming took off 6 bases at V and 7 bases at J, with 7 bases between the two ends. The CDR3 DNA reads TGTGCCAGCAGCGTCGTGAATGAGCAGTTCTTC. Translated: CASSVVNEQFF.

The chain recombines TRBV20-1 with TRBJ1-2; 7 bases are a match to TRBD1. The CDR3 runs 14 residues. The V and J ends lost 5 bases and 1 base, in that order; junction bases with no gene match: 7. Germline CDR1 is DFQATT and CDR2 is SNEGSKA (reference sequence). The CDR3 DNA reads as TGCAGTGCTGCCCGGGACAGCGGTAACTATGGCTACACCTTC. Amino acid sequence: CSAARDSGNYGYTF.

The CDR3 loop reads CASSRWPGEETQYF. The CDR3 DNA sequence: TGCGCCAGCAGCCGGTGGCCCGGGGAAGAGACCCAGTACTTC. The chain uses TRBV4-1 and TRBJ2-5; possible D gene TRBD2, 5 bases. The CDR3 is 14 amino acids. Germline V gives CDR1 MGHRA, CDR2 YSYEKL. V was pared by 4 bases and J by 3 bases, with 12 bases between.

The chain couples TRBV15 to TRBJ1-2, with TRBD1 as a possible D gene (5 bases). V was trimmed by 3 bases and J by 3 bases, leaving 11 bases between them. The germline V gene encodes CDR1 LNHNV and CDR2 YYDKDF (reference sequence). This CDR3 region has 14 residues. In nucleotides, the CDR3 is TGTGCCACCAGCAGGCGGGGGGATGACTATGGCTACACCTTC. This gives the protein CATSRRGDDYGYTF.

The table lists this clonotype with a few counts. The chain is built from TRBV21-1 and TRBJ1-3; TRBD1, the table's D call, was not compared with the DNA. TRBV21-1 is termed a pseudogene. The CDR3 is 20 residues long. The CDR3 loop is CASSSLPHGGAFCSGNTIYF. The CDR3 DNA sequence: TGTGCCAGCAGCAGCCTCCCCCATGGGGGCGCTTTTTGTAGTGGAAACACCATATATTTT.

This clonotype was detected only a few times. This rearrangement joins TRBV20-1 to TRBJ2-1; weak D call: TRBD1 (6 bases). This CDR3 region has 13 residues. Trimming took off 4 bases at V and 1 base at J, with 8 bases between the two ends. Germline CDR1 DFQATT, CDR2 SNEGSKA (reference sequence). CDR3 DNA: TGCAGTGCTACGAGGGGGTCCTACAATGAGCAGTTCTTC. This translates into CSATRGSYNEQFF.

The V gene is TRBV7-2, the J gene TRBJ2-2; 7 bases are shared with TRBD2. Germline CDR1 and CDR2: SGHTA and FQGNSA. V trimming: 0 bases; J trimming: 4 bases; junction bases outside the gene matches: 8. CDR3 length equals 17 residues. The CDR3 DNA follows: TGTGCCAGCAGCTTAGCGGTTTTAGCGGGTGGCACCGGGGAGCTGTTTTTT. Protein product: CASSLAVLAGGTGELFF.

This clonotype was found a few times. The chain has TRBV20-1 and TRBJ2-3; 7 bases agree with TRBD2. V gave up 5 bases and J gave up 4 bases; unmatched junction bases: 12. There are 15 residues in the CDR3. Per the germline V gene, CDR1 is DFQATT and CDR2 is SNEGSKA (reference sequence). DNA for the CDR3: TGCAGTGCTCCGACCTTAGCGGGTAGAGCAGATACGCAGTATTTT. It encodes CSAPTLAGRADTQYF.

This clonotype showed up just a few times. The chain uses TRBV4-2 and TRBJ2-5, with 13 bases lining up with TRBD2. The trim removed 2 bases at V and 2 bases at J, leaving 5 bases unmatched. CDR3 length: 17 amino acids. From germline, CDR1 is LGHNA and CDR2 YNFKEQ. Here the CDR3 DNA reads TGTGCCAGCAGCCAATTAGGGACTAGCGGGATACAAGAGACCCAGTACTTC. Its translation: CASSQLGTSGIQETQYF.

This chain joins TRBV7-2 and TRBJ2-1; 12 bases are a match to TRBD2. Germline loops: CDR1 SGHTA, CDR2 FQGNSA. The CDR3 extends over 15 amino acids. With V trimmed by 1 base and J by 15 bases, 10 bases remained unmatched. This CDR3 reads CASSLEGLAGGGWFF. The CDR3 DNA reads TGTGCCAGCAGCTTAGAGGGGCTAGCGGGAGGGGGTTGGTTCTTC.

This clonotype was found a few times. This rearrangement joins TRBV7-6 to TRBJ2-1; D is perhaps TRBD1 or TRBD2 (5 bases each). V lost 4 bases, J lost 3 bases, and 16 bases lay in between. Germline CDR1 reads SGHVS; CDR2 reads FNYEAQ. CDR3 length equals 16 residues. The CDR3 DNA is TGTGCCAGCAGCTCCCCACGGGACGGGATCTACAATGAGCAGTTCTTC. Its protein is CASSSPRDGIYNEQFF.

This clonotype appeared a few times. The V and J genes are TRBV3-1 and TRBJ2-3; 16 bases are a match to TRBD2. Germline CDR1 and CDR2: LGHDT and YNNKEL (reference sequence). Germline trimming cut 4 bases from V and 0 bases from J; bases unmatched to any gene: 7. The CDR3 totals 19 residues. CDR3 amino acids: CASSPGTSGRVSSTDTQYF. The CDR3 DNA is TGTGCCAGCAGCCCTGGGACTAGCGGGAGGGTTTCTAGCACAGATACGCAGTATTTT.

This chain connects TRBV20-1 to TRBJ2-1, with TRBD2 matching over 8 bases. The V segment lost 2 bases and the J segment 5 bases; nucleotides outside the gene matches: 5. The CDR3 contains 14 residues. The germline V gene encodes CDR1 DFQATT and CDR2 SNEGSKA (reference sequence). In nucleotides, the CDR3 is TGCAGTGCTAGACCGACACTAGCGGACAATGAGCAGTTCTTC. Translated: CSARPTLADNEQFF.